What follows are 31 T cell receptor beta chains derived from one specimen sequenced in a study of identical twins. TCRdb passed the 5' RACE reads through MiXCR, listing each CDR3 protein once. Of about 340,000 distinct CDR3 sequences listed, around 12% are singletons. The sample was also linked to a second study, of yellow fever vaccine responses in identical twins.

The sequencing sample was made of CD8+ T cells sorted from blood. These receptors were collected from a woman between 18 and 29 years old in good health.

This clonotype was seen a few times. The V call is TRBV6-1, the J call TRBJ2-7; 8 bases match TRBD2. This CDR3 is built from 13 residues. V shed 3 bases, J shed 6 bases, and the junction held 4 bases outside the gene matches. The germline CDR1 and CDR2 sequences are MNHNS and SASEGT. The CDR3 is CASSDYGGAEQYF. DNA of the CDR3: TGTGCCAGCAGTGACTACGGGGGGGCCGAGCAGTACTTC.

This clonotype was seen a few times. The V and J genes are TRBV3-1 and TRBJ2-1; tentative D call: TRBD2 (6 bases). V was pared by 3 bases and J by 0 bases, with 15 bases between. Germline V gene data show CDR1 as LGHDT and CDR2 as YNNKEL (reference sequence). The CDR3 consists of 17 residues. CDR3 sequence reads: CASSHPGGFSSYNEQFF. CDR3 DNA: TGTGCCAGCAGCCATCCTGGGGGGTTCAGCTCCTACAATGAGCAGTTCTTC.

This clonotype has more than one count but fewer than ten. The rearrangement joins TRBV11-2 to TRBJ2-3; 13 bases are shared with TRBD2. The CDR3 contains 16 residues. J was trimmed by 2 bases and V by 4 bases; bases with no gene match: 3. The germline CDR1 and CDR2 sequences are SGHAT and FQNNGV. CDR3 sequence (DNA): TGTGCCAGCAGCTCCACTAGCGGGAGGGTCACAGATACGCAGTATTTT. It yields the protein CASSSTSGRVTDTQYF. Together with reference TRBV11-2 and TRBJ2-3, the CDR3 gives the full variable domain: EAGVAQSPRYKIIEKRQSVAFWCNPISGHATLYWYQQILGQGPKLLIQFQNNGVVDDSQLPKDRFSAERLKGVDSTLKIQPAKLEDSAVYLCASSSTSGRVTDTQYFGPGTRLTVL.

This clonotype was detected ten times or more. Relative to the germline gene, one junction end is altered; a read error may explain this. The CDR3: CASSQGGRETQYF. The CDR3 DNA sequence: TGCGCCAGCAGCCAAGGGGGACGGGAGACCCAGTACTTC. The chain is built from TRBV3-1 and TRBJ2-5, with D possibly being TRBD1 (6 bases). The CDR3 has 13 residues. Per the germline V gene, CDR1 is LGHDT and CDR2 is YNNKEL (reference sequence).

The rearrangement uses TRBV9 and TRBJ2-1; 15 nucleotides match TRBD2. The CDR3 has 15 amino acids. Germline CDR1 is SGDLS and CDR2 is YYNGEE. With V trimmed by 4 bases and J by 9 bases, 5 bases remained unmatched. Written as DNA, the CDR3 is TGTGCCAGCAGCCCAGGACTAGCGGGAGGGATTGAGCAGTTCTTC. This translates into CASSPGLAGGIEQFF.

This clonotype was observed a few times. The genes are TRBV10-2 and TRBJ2-5; tentative D call: TRBD2 (6 bases). CDR1 is WSHSY, CDR2 SAAADI, per germline. V lost 1 base, J lost 3 bases, and 15 bases lay in between. The CDR3 length is 16 residues. CDR3 nucleotides: TGCGCCAGCAGTGAGTTACGGGGAGGCAACGAAGAGACCCAGTACTTC. Protein product: CASSELRGGNEETQYF.

This clonotype was picked up many times. This chain joins TRBV25-1 and TRBJ1-6; D unresolved. The V and J ends lost 3 bases and 5 bases respectively, with 8 bases between them. This CDR3 is 14 amino acids long. The germline CDR1 and CDR2 sequences are MGHDK and SYGVNS. The CDR3 nucleotides read TGTGCCAGCAGTGATTTAGGAGATAATTCACCCCTCCACTTT. Translating gives CASSDLGDNSPLHF.

This clonotype was counted a few times. This chain links TRBV29-1 with TRBJ1-3, with 10 nucleotides matching TRBD1. Germline lookup yields CDR1 SQVTM and CDR2 ANQGSEA. The junction had 2 bases not matched to a gene; V was cut back by 1 base and J by 5 bases. The CDR3 is 14 amino acids. The CDR3 bases are TGCAGCGTTGAAGTAGACAGGGGGCGAAACACCATATATTTT. Its protein is CSVEVDRGRNTIYF.

The table lists this clonotype with a few counts. The J gene is TRBJ2-2, the V gene TRBV5-6; 7 nucleotides agree with TRBD1. Germline values: CDR1 SGHDT, CDR2 YYEEEE. This CDR3 region has 16 residues. V trimming: 0 bases; J trimming: 4 bases; junction bases outside the gene matches: 6. The CDR3 DNA reads TGTGCCAGCAGCTTGGGAACGGGACAGATCACCGGGGAGCTGTTTTTT. This encodes CASSLGTGQITGELFF.

This clonotype was seen a few times. The CDR3 coding sequence is TGTGCCAGCACCGTCGCTGGGTTGGCGGGGGAGCAGTTCTTC. Its translation is CASTVAGLAGEQFF. V and J are TRBV6-1 and TRBJ2-1, with a tentative D call TRBD2 (6 bases). CDR3 length: 14 residues. Germline V gene lookup returns CDR1 MNHNS and CDR2 SASEGT. V shed 7 bases and J shed 10 bases, with 20 bases lying between them.

The V gene is TRBV2, the J gene TRBJ2-5, with D maybe TRBD1 (5 bases). The CDR3 runs 14 residues. V shed 2 bases and J shed 2 bases, with 9 bases lying between them. CDR1 is SNHLY, CDR2 FYNNEI, per germline. The CDR3 here is CASSEKRQQETQYF. In DNA, the CDR3 is TGTGCCAGCAGTGAAAAGAGACAGCAAGAGACCCAGTACTTC.

The rearrangement joins TRBV28 to TRBJ1-2; 10 bases fit TRBD1. Germline V lookup: CDR1 MDHEN, CDR2 SYDVKM. Trimming cost V 4 bases and J 1 base; bases outside gene matches: 12. The CDR3 loop spans 18 amino acids. CDR3 sequence reads: CASSYWGFRDRGNYGYTF. In DNA form, the CDR3 reads TGTGCCAGCAGTTATTGGGGTTTCCGGGACAGGGGTAACTATGGCTACACCTTC.

This clonotype has only a few counts. The chain recombines TRBV12-3 or TRBV12-4 with TRBJ2-1, with a tentative D call TRBD2 (5 bases). The CDR3 covers 12 residues. The germline V and J ends were trimmed by 1 base and 9 bases, with 7 bases remaining between them. The DNA of the CDR3 is TGTGCCAGCAGTTTAGGCGGGCCTGAGCAGTTCTTC. This codes for CASSLGGPEQFF.

On this clonotype: One end of the junction fails to match germline, which may point to a read error. V and J are TRBV20-1 and TRBJ2-1, with 8 bases identical to TRBD2. Germline V gene data show CDR1 as DFQATT and CDR2 as SNEGSKA (reference sequence). The CDR3 is 21 residues long. CDR3 amino acids: CSASDTSGLPPSYSLYNKQFF. Here the CDR3 DNA reads TGCAGTGCTAGCGATACTAGCGGTTTACCACCTTCCTACTCTCTCTACAATAAGCAGTTCTTC.

Here the CDR3 reads CASKQGGGVQPQHF. The CDR3 bases are TGTGCCAGCAAGCAGGGGGGAGGTGTTCAGCCCCAGCATTTT. The gene calls are TRBV2 and TRBJ1-5; TRBD1 aligns across 7 bases. The V gene's germline CDR1 is SNHLY and CDR2 FYNNEI. V shed 7 bases and J 6 bases; nucleotides not matched to a gene: 9. CDR3 length equals 14 residues.

This clonotype has a handful of counts. The CDR3 region is CASSLEGLAENTGELFF. Written as DNA, the CDR3 is TGTGCCAGCAGCTTGGAGGGACTAGCGGAGAACACCGGGGAGCTGTTTTTT. The rearrangement uses TRBV5-5 and TRBJ2-2; 11 positions match TRBD2. The germline CDR1 and CDR2 sequences are SGHKS and YYEKEE (reference sequence). This CDR3 has 17 residues. After removal of 0 bases from V and 1 base from J, the junction contained 2 bases not matched to a gene.

This sequence joins TRBV12-3 or TRBV12-4 and TRBJ2-7; TRBD1 agrees at 8 bases. After removal of 4 bases from V and 6 bases from J, the junction contained 2 bases not matched to a gene. The CDR3 has 12 amino acids. The CDR3 coding sequence is TGTGCCAGCAGTTCGGACAGGGTCGAGCAGTACTTC. Encoded protein: CASSSDRVEQYF.

This clonotype was seen a handful of times. The chain employs TRBV10-3 and TRBJ2-5; TRBD2 might be the D (6 bases). Trimming took 3 bases from V and 2 from J, leaving 7 bases between them. Looked up from germline, CDR1 is ENHRY and CDR2 is SYGVKD. The CDR3 totals 13 residues. The CDR3 reads CAISDAGQETQYF. DNA of the CDR3: TGTGCCATCAGTGATGCGGGACAAGAGACCCAGTACTTC.

This clonotype was seen at least ten times. A junction end diverges from the germline sequence, so it may reflect a read error. DNA of the CDR3: TGTGCCAGCAGCTTAGGATCTGGAAACACCATATATTTT. Its protein is CASSLGSGNTIYF. The V and J genes are TRBV5-1 and TRBJ1-3; D gene uncertain. CDR3 length: 13 amino acids. Germline assignment: CDR1 SGHRS and CDR2 YFSETQ.

This chain uses TRBV11-2 with TRBJ1-1; possible D gene TRBD1, 5 bases. Germline CDR1 and CDR2: SGHAT and FQNNGV. The V end lost 1 base, the J end lost 11 bases, and 8 bases lay between the germline ends. The length of the CDR3 is 11 residues. CDR3 nucleotide sequence: TGTGCCAGCAGCTTAGGTCGGGGGGCTTTCTTT. Residues: CASSLGRGAFF.

This clonotype was picked up many times. This chain joins TRBV12-3 or TRBV12-4 and TRBJ2-3; tentative D call: TRBD2 (6 bases). The CDR3 contains 14 residues. The V end lost 4 bases, the J end lost 4 bases, and 12 bases lay between the germline ends. CDR3 DNA sequence: TGTGCCAGCAGTTCTCTGGGGGGAGCAGATACGCAGTATTTT. Its translation is CASSSLGGADTQYF.

This clonotype was seen many times. The CDR3: CASSLGLAGEQYV. The DNA for the CDR3 is TGTGCCAGCAGTTTAGGACTAGCGGGAGAGCAGTACGTC. This chain joins TRBV28 and TRBJ2-7; 12 bases align to TRBD2. Trimming cost V 2 bases and J 7 bases; bases outside gene matches: 0. CDR1 and CDR2 from the germline V gene are MDHEN and SYDVKM. There are 13 residues in the CDR3.

The V gene is TRBV7-9, the J gene TRBJ1-1, with a possible D match to TRBD1 (6 bases). Germline CDR1 reads SEHNR; CDR2 reads FQNEAQ (reference sequence). Between the trimmed V and J ends, which lost 5 bases and 11 bases, there was a span of 12 bases. The CDR3 runs 11 residues. As DNA, the CDR3 is TGTGCCAGCAGCCACACAGGGTCGGCTTTCTTT. Translation: CASSHTGSAFF.

There are many counts of this clonotype. The chain carries TRBV4-1 and TRBJ2-4; 8 positions match TRBD1. The CDR3 sequence is 15 residues long. CDR1 MGHRA and CDR2 YSYEKL come from the germline V gene. Losses at the gene ends were 3 bases for V and 8 bases for J; bases not matched to a gene: 9. CDR3 loop: CASSHPDRETDIQYF. In DNA, the CDR3 is TGCGCCAGCAGCCATCCGGACAGGGAGACGGACATTCAGTACTTC.

The table lists this clonotype with a few counts. The rearrangement joins TRBV12-3 or TRBV12-4 to TRBJ1-1, with 8 positions matching TRBD1. CDR3 length: 14 residues. J was trimmed by 6 bases and V by 4 bases; bases with no gene match: 7. The CDR3 sequence: CASSWPGTGPEAFF. The CDR3 DNA reads TGTGCCAGCAGTTGGCCCGGGACAGGCCCTGAAGCTTTCTTT.

V usage is TRBV11-2 and J usage is TRBJ2-1, with 8 bases matching TRBD2. V was pared by 5 bases and J by 7 bases, with 19 bases of the junction left unmatched. From germline, CDR1 is SGHAT and CDR2 FQNNGV. This CDR3 is 18 amino acids long. The CDR3 is CASSLTPTGGLPGNEQFF. The CDR3 nucleotides read TGTGCCAGCAGCCTAACTCCGACGGGGGGGCTCCCGGGAAATGAGCAGTTCTTC.

The V and J genes are TRBV27 and TRBJ2-2; D is possibly TRBD2 (6 bases). CDR3 length: 15 residues. V lost 6 bases and J 4 bases, leaving 15 bases between the germline ends. Germline V CDR1 and CDR2: MNHEY, SMNVEV (reference sequence). CDR3 DNA sequence: TGTGCCAGCAGAGATATAGCGGAGGGCACCGGGGAGCTGTTTTTT. Translating gives CASRDIAEGTGELFF.

This clonotype occurred many times. The J gene is TRBJ2-1, the V gene TRBV29-1, with 10 bases that match TRBD2. The CDR3 contains 13 residues. Germline V CDR1 and CDR2: SQVTM, ANQGSEA. V lost 8 bases to trimming and J lost 5 bases; unmatched junction nucleotides: 6. The CDR3: CSSSGGSNNEQFF. Written as DNA, the CDR3 is TGCAGCTCTAGCGGGGGATCTAACAATGAGCAGTTCTTC.

Many counts were recorded for this clonotype. The chain couples TRBV10-3 to TRBJ2-1; 8 positions agree with TRBD1. Germline-derived CDR1 and CDR2 are ENHRY and SYGVKD. This CDR3 has 15 residues. V was clipped by 2 bases and J by 3 bases; unmatched bases: 3. In DNA form, the CDR3 reads TGTGCCATCAGTGAGACCGGGACAGGCTACAATGAGCAGTTCTTC. As protein: CAISETGTGYNEQFF.

The table lists this clonotype with a few counts. This chain joins TRBV10-3 and TRBJ2-5; 12 bases align to TRBD2. Trimming took 4 bases from V and 3 from J; bases not matched to a gene: 3. Germline assignment: CDR1 ENHRY and CDR2 SYGVKD. The length of the CDR3 is 15 residues. The CDR3 DNA sequence: TGTGCCATCAGTGTAGGACTAGCGGGAAAAGAGACCCAGTACTTC. It yields the protein CAISVGLAGKETQYF.

The chain has TRBV28 and TRBJ1-5; the D is unclear. CDR1 and CDR2 (germline): MDHEN, SYDVKM. Trimming removed 6 bases at V and 4 bases at J, with 10 bases between. The CDR3 covers 13 residues. Here the CDR3 DNA reads TGTGCCAGCAGAGGTTTCTTGAATCAGCCCCAGCATTTT. Its translation is CASRGFLNQPQHF.